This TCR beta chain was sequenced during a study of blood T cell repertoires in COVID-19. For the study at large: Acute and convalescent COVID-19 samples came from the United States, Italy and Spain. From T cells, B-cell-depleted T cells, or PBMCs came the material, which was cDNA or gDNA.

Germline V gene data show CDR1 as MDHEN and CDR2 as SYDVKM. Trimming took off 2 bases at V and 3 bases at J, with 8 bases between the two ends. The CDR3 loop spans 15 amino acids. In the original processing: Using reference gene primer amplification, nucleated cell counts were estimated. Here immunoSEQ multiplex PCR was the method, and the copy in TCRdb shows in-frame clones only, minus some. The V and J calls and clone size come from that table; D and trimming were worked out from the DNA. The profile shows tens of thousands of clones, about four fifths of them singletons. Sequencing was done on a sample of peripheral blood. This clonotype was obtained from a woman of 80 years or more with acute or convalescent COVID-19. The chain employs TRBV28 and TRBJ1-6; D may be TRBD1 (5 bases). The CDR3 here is CASSLGQIYNSPLHF. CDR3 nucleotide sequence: TGTGCCAGCAGTTTAGGACAAATCTATAATTCACCCCTCCACTTT.